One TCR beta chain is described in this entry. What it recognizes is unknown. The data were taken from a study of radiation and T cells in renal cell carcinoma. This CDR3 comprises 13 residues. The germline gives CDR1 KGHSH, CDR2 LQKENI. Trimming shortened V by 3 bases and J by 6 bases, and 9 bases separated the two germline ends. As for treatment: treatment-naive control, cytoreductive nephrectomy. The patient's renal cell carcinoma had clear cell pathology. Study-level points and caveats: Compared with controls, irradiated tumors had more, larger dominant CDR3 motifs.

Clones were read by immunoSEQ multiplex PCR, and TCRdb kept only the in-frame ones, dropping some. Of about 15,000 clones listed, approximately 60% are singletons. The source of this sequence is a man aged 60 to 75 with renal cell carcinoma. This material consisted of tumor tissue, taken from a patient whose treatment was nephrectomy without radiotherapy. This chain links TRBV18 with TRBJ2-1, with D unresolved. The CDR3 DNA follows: TGTGCCAGCTCACCGTGGGGATCCAATGAGCAGTTCTTC. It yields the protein CASSPWGSNEQFF.